This T cell receptor beta chain was retrieved from a study of OX40 agonist ivuxolimab in advanced cancers. Sequencing was performed with immunoSEQ multiplex PCR; in TCRdb, only in-frame clones are kept and a portion is missing. The data show 70,000 or so clones, with 75% to 90% seen just once and roughly 1% held by the top ten. Germline-derived CDR1 and CDR2 are SGHRS and YFSETQ. The CDR3 length is 15 residues. V lost 4 bases to trimming and J lost 4 bases, with 17 bases between them. This sample comprised CD4+ or CD8+ T cells sorted from blood, obtained in a trial of the OX40 agonist ivuxolimab. The clonotype comes from an adult with an advanced solid tumor such as melanoma, head and neck, liver or kidney cancer. The chain links TRBV5-1 to TRBJ1-2; no firm D call. The CDR3, as DNA: TGCGCCAGCAGCCCCCCGGAGGAGGGAACCTATGGCTACACCTTC. It is translated as CASSPPEEGTYGYTF.